Presented here are 20 T cell receptor beta chains from one specimen sequenced in a study of blood T cell repertoires in COVID-19. Assay: immunoSEQ multiplex PCR; the TCRdb copy retains only in-frame clones and omits some. Of around 110,000 clones detected, 80% to 85% appear once; the ten largest clones hold around 4.2%. The sample comprised peripheral blood. The receptors were gathered from a human donor in a cohort sampled during active COVID-19.

J is TRBJ1-5 and V is TRBV7-8, with D maybe TRBD1 (5 bases). V dropped 2 bases and J dropped 7 bases, with 12 bases sitting between them. This CDR3 is 14 amino acids long. The germline V gene has CDR1 SGHVS and CDR2 FQNEAQ. This CDR3 is CASSLPGAGQPQHF. CDR3 coding DNA: TGTGCCAGCAGCTTACCCGGGGCGGGACAGCCCCAGCATTTT.

The rearrangement links TRBV25-1 to TRBJ2-1; 13 bases are a match to TRBD2. The trim removed 1 base at V and 0 bases at J, leaving 3 bases unmatched. Germline CDR1 is MGHDK and CDR2 is SYGVNS. The CDR3 is 18 amino acids. The CDR3 loop is CASSEWTSGGSSYNEQFF. DNA for the CDR3: TGTGCCAGCAGTGAATGGACTAGCGGGGGTAGCTCCTACAATGAGCAGTTCTTC. The full variable domain, with the rest looked up from reference TRBV25-1 and TRBJ2-1, is EADIYQTPRYLVIGTGKKITLECSQTMGHDKMYWYQQDPGMELHLIHYSYGVNSTEKGDLSSESTVSRIRTEHFPLTLESARPSHTSQYLCASSEWTSGGSSYNEQFFGPGTRLTVL.

The V gene is TRBV4-2, the J gene TRBJ1-1; 8 bases are a match to TRBD1. CDR1 and CDR2 (germline): LGHNA, YNFKEQ. After removal of 0 bases from V and 5 bases from J, the junction contained 8 bases not matched to a gene. This CDR3 contains 16 residues. The chain's CDR3 is CASSQDGQGALTEAFF. CDR3 DNA: TGTGCCAGCAGCCAAGACGGGCAGGGGGCATTAACTGAAGCTTTCTTT.

In its sample, this clone was seen once. The rearrangement uses TRBV27 and TRBJ2-6, with 8 bases fitting TRBD1. V shed 2 bases and J 0 bases; nucleotides not matched to a gene: 9. The CDR3 spans 19 residues. Germline CDR1 MNHEY, CDR2 SMNVEV (reference sequence). The CDR3 nucleotides are TGTGCCAGCAGTTTAATGGCAGGGGGCTATGGCTCTGGGGCCAACGTCCTGACTTTC. Translated, it gives CASSLMAGGYGSGANVLTF.

The CDR3 DNA is TGTGCCAGCAGACGTGGTACAGGGGTGGGAGATAACACTGAAGCTTTCTTT. Protein product: CASRRGTGVGDNTEAFF. The chain recombines TRBV18 with TRBJ1-1; the match to TRBD1 covers 7 bases. This CDR3 is 17 amino acids long. Trimming at V came to 8 bases and at J to 2 bases, leaving 17 bases not matched to a gene. Germline V gives CDR1 KGHSH, CDR2 LQKENI.

The genes are TRBV7-9 and TRBJ1-3, with D uncertain. Germline V gives CDR1 SEHNR, CDR2 FQNEAQ (reference sequence). V dropped 5 bases and J dropped 1 base, with 12 bases sitting between them. The CDR3 is 15 residues long. The CDR3 is CASSHDGESGNTIYF. CDR3 nucleotide sequence: TGTGCCAGCAGCCACGACGGAGAATCTGGAAACACCATATATTTT.

This rearrangement joins TRBV21-1 to TRBJ2-1; TRBD2, the D gene given by the table, was not confirmed from the DNA. TRBV21-1 is flagged as a pseudogene. The CDR3 runs to 15 residues. The chain's CDR3 is CASSRGSGRSNEQFF. DNA for the CDR3: TGTGCCAGCAGCAGGGGTAGCGGGAGGTCGAATGAGCAGTTCTTC.

V usage is TRBV9 and J usage is TRBJ2-2, with no clear D. The germline V gene has CDR1 SGDLS and CDR2 YYNGEE. Trimming took 0 bases from V and 4 from J, leaving 13 bases between them. The CDR3 extends over 16 amino acids. The CDR3 spells CASSVGGEPSTGELFF. In nucleotides, the CDR3 is TGTGCCAGCAGCGTAGGAGGTGAGCCGAGCACCGGGGAGCTGTTTTTT.

The V gene is TRBV10-3, the J gene TRBJ1-4; no clear D gene. V gave up 10 bases and J gave up 2 bases, with 14 bases separating them. The germline CDR1 and CDR2 sequences are ENHRY and SYGVKD. The CDR3 is 14 amino acids. Written as DNA, the CDR3 is TGTGCCACCCGGGGAGGAGATACTAATGAAAAACTGTTTTTT. It yields the protein CATRGGDTNEKLFF.

J is TRBJ2-1 and V is TRBV7-3, with D perhaps TRBD2 (6 bases). With 0 bases removed from V and 9 bases from J, the gap between germline ends came to 9 bases. Germline V gives CDR1 SGHTA, CDR2 FQGTGA. CDR3 length: 13 residues. CDR3 sequence: CASSLTLATEQFF. In nucleotides, the CDR3 is TGTGCCAGCAGCTTAACTCTAGCGACTGAGCAGTTCTTC.

This chain joins TRBV10-3 and TRBJ2-7, with 16 bases aligning to TRBD2. Germline V gene lookup returns CDR1 ENHRY and CDR2 SYGVKD. This CDR3 is 17 amino acids long. Losses at the gene ends were 0 bases for V and 7 bases for J; bases not matched to a gene: 6. CDR3 DNA sequence: TGTGCCATCAGTGAGTCTGGGACTAGCGGGAGGGCCGGGGAGCAGTACTTC. It encodes CAISESGTSGRAGEQYF.

V is TRBV7-9 and J is TRBJ2-1; TRBD2 matches 10 bases. With V trimmed by 5 bases and J by 6 bases, 22 bases remained unmatched. Germline V gene lookup returns CDR1 SEHNR and CDR2 FQNEAQ (reference sequence). CDR3 length: 20 amino acids. The DNA of the CDR3 is TGTGCCAGCAGCACCCAGTCCGATTCGCTAGCGGGAGTGGATATCAATGAGCAGTTCTTC. Protein: CASSTQSDSLAGVDINEQFF.

This clone was counted once. The chain joins TRBV12-3 or TRBV12-4 to TRBJ1-2; D uncertain. With 6 bases removed from V and 5 bases from J, the gap between germline ends came to 7 bases. The CDR3 is made up of 11 amino acids. The CDR3 sequence: CASSTAYGYTF. In DNA, the CDR3 is TGTGCCAGCAGCACAGCTTATGGCTACACCTTC.

The chain is built from TRBV6-5 and TRBJ1-2, with D unclear. The CDR3 has 13 residues. Trimming stripped 2 bases from V and 5 bases from J, with 9 bases between. From germline, CDR1 is MNHEY and CDR2 SVGAGI. CDR3 sequence reads: CASSYEAKYGYTF. The CDR3 DNA follows: TGTGCCAGCAGTTACGAAGCGAAATATGGCTACACCTTC.

The chain combines TRBV11-2 with TRBJ2-1, with 12 bases matching TRBD2. CDR3 size: 17 residues. The V and J ends lost 0 bases and 7 bases, in that order; junction bases with no gene match: 7. CDR1 is SGHAT, CDR2 FQNNGV, per germline. The CDR3 DNA reads as TGTGCCAGCAGCTTAGAGGTGTCTAGCGGGAGGGGGAATGAGCAGTTCTTC. Translated: CASSLEVSSGRGNEQFF.

The chain employs TRBV7-9 and TRBJ2-1, with TRBD2 matching 8 bases. Germline assignment: CDR1 SEHNR and CDR2 FQNEAQ (reference sequence). The CDR3 sequence is 15 residues long. J was trimmed by 8 bases and V by 5 bases; bases with no gene match: 11. CDR3 in amino acids: CASSASGTRRDEQFF. The CDR3 bases are TGTGCCAGCAGCGCCTCCGGGACTAGAAGGGATGAGCAGTTCTTC.

The sample holds one count of this clone. V and J are TRBV7-2 and TRBJ1-1, with 8 positions matching TRBD1. With 5 bases clipped from V and 1 base from J, the junction kept 3 bases outside the gene matches. Germline V gene sequence: CDR1 SGHTA, CDR2 FQGNSA. The CDR3 has 14 amino acids. The CDR3 region is CASSPQGGNTEAFF. The CDR3 nucleotides are TGTGCCAGCAGCCCACAGGGGGGGAACACTGAAGCTTTCTTT.

The rearrangement uses TRBV30 and TRBJ2-7; 9 bases are a match to TRBD1. With 3 bases clipped from V and 3 bases from J, the junction kept 6 bases outside the gene matches. The CDR3 is 14 amino acids. Germline V lookup: CDR1 GTSNPN, CDR2 SVGIG (reference sequence). CDR3 loop: CAWRKGQGLYEQYF. The CDR3 nucleotides read TGTGCCTGGAGGAAGGGACAGGGCCTCTACGAGCAGTACTTC.

A single count supports this clone. The rearrangement links TRBV6-1 to TRBJ2-7; 8 bases map to TRBD1. Germline-derived CDR1 and CDR2 are MNHNS and SASEGT. There are 19 residues in the CDR3. V shed 2 bases and J 0 bases; nucleotides not matched to a gene: 15. CDR3 sequence reads: CASSERTNGRTGSSYEQYF. The CDR3 DNA follows: TGTGCCAGCAGTGAACGAACAAACGGGCGGACAGGGAGCTCCTACGAGCAGTACTTC.

The rearrangement links TRBV5-4 to TRBJ2-1, with 9 positions matching TRBD2. CDR1 SGHNT and CDR2 YYREEE come from the germline V gene (reference sequence). There are 15 residues in the CDR3. With 4 bases clipped from V and 5 bases from J, the junction kept 7 bases outside the gene matches. As DNA, the CDR3 is TGTGCCAGCAGCGGTGGCGGGAGGGCCAACAATGAGCAGTTCTTC. Residues: CASSGGGRANNEQFF.